The T cell receptor beta chain described here comes from a study of Graves' ophthalmopathy and Graves' hyperthyroidism. Regarding the study as a whole: The model reached approximately 70% sensitivity and about 72% specificity for predicting ophthalmopathy progression.

RNA transcripts provided the template for amplifying TCR beta CDR3 regions. The first-round RT-PCR employed HTBI primers together with the Qiagen OneStep RT-PCR kit. A multiplex PCR was then performed as the second round. MiXCR, applied by TCRdb to the multiplex PCR reads, yields one record per CDR3 protein. The sample contains around 400,000 distinct CDR3 sequences, around a fifth of which appear only once. This clonotype was seen repeatedly, ten times or more. Its specificity is not known. Germline assignment: CDR1 SQVTM and CDR2 ANQGSEA. This CDR3 spans 11 amino acids. V shed 7 bases and J shed 2 bases, with 9 bases lying between them.

The TCR originated in a woman younger than 30 with stable Graves' hyperthyroidism. The sequencing input was peripheral blood. This sequence joins TRBV29-1 and TRBJ2-7; D might be TRBD2 (5 bases). The CDR3 sequence: CSAEGPYEQYF. DNA of the CDR3: TGCAGCGCCGAGGGTCCCTACGAGCAGTACTTC.